This passage covers 6 T cell receptor beta chains from one sample sequenced in a study of T cell repertoires in cytomegalovirus infection. For these receptors, no antigen is known. TCRdb reprocessed the reads via MiXCR and lists one record per CDR3 protein. The table records 110,000 or so distinct CDR3 sequences, 30% to 35% of them present only once. Source: CD8+ T cells from cultured PBMCs, taken from culture after CMV antigen stimulation. These receptors were obtained from a human donor in good health (CMV status not recorded). Some clones in this sample may be carry-over from other donors' samples.

This clonotype was counted at least ten times. The gene calls are TRBV20-1 and TRBJ2-7, with TRBD2 matching 7 bases. The CDR3 totals 15 residues. V lost 0 bases to trimming and J lost 2 bases; unmatched junction nucleotides: 7. CDR1 and CDR2 (germline): DFQATT, SNEGSKA (reference sequence). The CDR3 sequence is CSARDRVGGTYEQYF. In DNA form, the CDR3 reads TGCAGTGCTAGAGATCGGGTCGGGGGGACCTACGAGCAGTACTTC.

In its sample, this clonotype was seen many times. CDR3 nucleotide sequence: TGTGCCAGCAGCTTAAGACTAGGGACAGAGAACACCGGGGAGCTGTTTTTT. Its protein product is CASSLRLGTENTGELFF. The chain is built from TRBV7-2 and TRBJ2-2; D perhaps matches TRBD1 (7 bases). The CDR3 is 17 residues long. V was trimmed by 2 bases and J by 1 base, leaving 14 bases between them. The germline gives CDR1 SGHTA, CDR2 FQGNSA.

The chain couples TRBV7-6 to TRBJ2-5; tentative D call: TRBD1 (5 bases). There are 15 residues in the CDR3. Germline V gene data show CDR1 as SGHVS and CDR2 as FNYEAQ. V lost 3 bases to trimming and J lost 5 bases, with 16 bases between them. CDR3 residues: CASSFSELWGETQYF. The CDR3, as DNA: TGTGCCAGCAGCTTCTCGGAATTGTGGGGCGAGACCCAGTACTTC.

A few counts support this clonotype. V gene TRBV28 combines with J gene TRBJ2-2; D remains ambiguous. This CDR3 has 14 amino acids. Germline V lookup: CDR1 MDHEN, CDR2 SYDVKM. Trimming removed 3 bases at V and 1 base at J, with 6 bases between. In DNA form, the CDR3 reads TGTGCCAGCAGTTTGAGGCAGAACACCGGGGAGCTGTTTTTT. This gives the protein CASSLRQNTGELFF.

This sequence joins TRBV5-6 and TRBJ2-7; perhaps TRBD1 as D (6 bases). The length of the CDR3 is 16 residues. CDR1 and CDR2 from the germline V gene are SGHDT and YYEEEE. The V and J ends lost 6 bases and 2 bases respectively, with 21 bases between them. This CDR3 is CASNYVTGLAPYEQYF. CDR3 in DNA: TGTGCCAGCAATTACGTGACAGGTCTCGCCCCCTACGAGCAGTACTTC. Based on the CDR3 plus reference TRBV5-6 and TRBJ2-7, the full variable domain is DAGVTQSPTHLIKTRGQQVTLRCSPKSGHDTVSWYQQALGQGPQFIFQYYEEEERQRGNFPDRFSGHQFPNYSSELNVNALLLGDSALYLCASNYVTGLAPYEQYFGPGTRLTVT.

This clonotype was observed at least ten times. This chain uses TRBV12-3 or TRBV12-4 with TRBJ2-2, with unresolved D. V lost 6 bases to trimming and J lost 5 bases, with 7 bases between them. The CDR3 loop spans 12 amino acids. CDR3 amino acids: CASSLQTGELFF. CDR3 sequence (DNA): TGTGCCAGCAGCCTCCAGACCGGGGAGCTGTTTTTT.